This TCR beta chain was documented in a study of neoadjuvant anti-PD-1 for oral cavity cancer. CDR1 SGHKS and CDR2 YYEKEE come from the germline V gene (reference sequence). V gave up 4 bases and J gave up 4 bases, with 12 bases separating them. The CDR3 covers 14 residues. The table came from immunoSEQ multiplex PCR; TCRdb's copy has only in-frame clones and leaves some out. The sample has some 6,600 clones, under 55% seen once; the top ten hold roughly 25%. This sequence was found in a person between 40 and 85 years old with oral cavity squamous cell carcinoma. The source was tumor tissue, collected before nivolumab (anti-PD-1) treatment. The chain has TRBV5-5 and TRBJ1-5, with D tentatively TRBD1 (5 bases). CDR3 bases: TGTGCCAGCAGCGCCCTGGGGGGAAATCAGCCCCAGCATTTT. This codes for CASSALGGNQPQHF. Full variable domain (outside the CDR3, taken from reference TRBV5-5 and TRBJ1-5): DAGVTQSPTHLIKTRGQQVTLRCSPISGHKSVSWYQQVLGQGPQFIFQYYEKEERGRGNFPDRFSARQFPNYSSELNVNALLLGDSALYLCASSALGGNQPQHFGDGTRLSIL.